The present TCR beta chain was sequenced within a study of blood T cell repertoires in COVID-19. This clone was counted once. Per the germline V gene, CDR1 is SGHRS and CDR2 is YFSETQ. V shed 5 bases and J shed 0 bases, with 12 bases lying between them. The CDR3 totals 15 residues. Sequencing was performed with immunoSEQ multiplex PCR; in TCRdb, only in-frame clones are kept and a portion is missing. The sample consists of roughly 260,000 clones, approximately 86% of them appearing once. The J gene is TRBJ2-1, the V gene TRBV5-1; TRBD2 is a possible D gene (5 bases). This receptor was obtained from a man aged 40-49 years who had recovered from COVID-19. The specimen sequenced was peripheral blood. For the CDR3, the DNA is TGCGCCAGCAGACCCGGAGGCACCTCCTACAATGAGCAGTTCTTC. Protein product: CASRPGGTSYNEQFF.